The 17 T cell receptor beta chains below come from one sample, sequenced in a study of blood T cell repertoires in COVID-19. Data came from immunoSEQ multiplex PCR; TCRdb stores just in-frame clones and leaves some out. This sample yields nearly 350,000 clones, of which about 90% are seen a single time; 1% belongs to the top ten. Sequencing was done on a sample of PBMCs or T cells enriched from blood (not recorded which). The source is a woman in her 30s who had recovered from COVID-19.

The gene calls are TRBV9 and TRBJ1-1; 7 bases line up with TRBD1. Unmatched junction bases numbered 8, after V lost 5 bases and J lost 1 base. Germline lookup yields CDR1 SGDLS and CDR2 YYNGEE. The CDR3 length is 15 residues. The CDR3 here is CASRVLTGRNTEAFF. The CDR3 coding sequence is TGTGCCAGCAGGGTTTTGACAGGGAGGAACACTGAAGCTTTCTTT.

J is TRBJ2-1 and V is TRBV5-1; TRBD2 agrees at 12 bases. CDR3 length equals 19 residues. The ends lost 0 bases at V and 0 bases at J; junction bases unmatched: 7. The germline V gene encodes CDR1 SGHRS and CDR2 YFSETQ. The CDR3 nucleotides read TGCGCCAGCAGCTTGGACCGAACGACTAGCGGGAGCTCCTACAATGAGCAGTTCTTC. Its protein product is CASSLDRTTSGSSYNEQFF.

J is TRBJ1-2 and V is TRBV7-2; D not certain. The V end was cut by 2 bases, the J end by 4 bases, with 20 bases between. Per the germline V gene, CDR1 is SGHTA and CDR2 is FQGNSA. CDR3 length: 17 amino acids. In DNA, the CDR3 is TGTGCCAGCAGCTTAATCCCCCTCCAGGCCGGTGGCTATGGCTACACCTTC. Amino acid sequence: CASSLIPLQAGGYGYTF.

The CDR3 nucleotides are TGTGCCAGTAGGAGCTGGGGGCGAGGGGAGACCCAGTACTTC. Encoded protein: CASRSWGRGETQYF. The V gene is TRBV5-4, the J gene TRBJ2-5; perhaps TRBD1 as D (6 bases). Trimming removed 8 bases at V and 5 bases at J, with 19 bases between. Germline CDR1 SGHNT, CDR2 YYREEE (reference sequence). The CDR3 length is 14 residues.

The chain joins TRBV5-1 to TRBJ1-1, with TRBD1 as a possible D gene (5 bases). This CDR3 region has 15 residues. Germline CDR1 reads SGHRS; CDR2 reads YFSETQ. The V end was cut by 4 bases, the J end by 1 base, with 14 bases between. For the CDR3, the DNA is TGCGCCAGCAGCGAAGACGGGGGAGCGAACACTGAAGCTTTCTTT. Translating gives CASSEDGGANTEAFF.

The V gene is TRBV11-2, the J gene TRBJ2-5; TRBD1 matches 8 bases. The CDR3 runs to 14 residues. Germline V gives CDR1 SGHAT, CDR2 FQNNGV. V lost 5 bases to trimming and J lost 0 bases; unmatched junction nucleotides: 2. CDR3 coding DNA: TGTGCCAGCAGCCCAGGGGGCGACCAAGAGACCCAGTACTTC. The encoded protein is CASSPGGDQETQYF.

This rearrangement joins TRBV19 to TRBJ2-2; 11 bases are shared with TRBD1. Germline CDR1 LNHDA, CDR2 SQIVND (reference sequence). The CDR3 runs to 17 residues. V trimming: 5 bases; J trimming: 4 bases; junction bases outside the gene matches: 9. CDR3 sequence: CASSVRTGGVVTGELFF. CDR3 nucleotide sequence: TGTGCCAGTAGTGTTAGGACAGGGGGCGTTGTCACCGGGGAGCTGTTTTTT.

The chain links TRBV18 to TRBJ1-2, with no clear D. Germline assignment: CDR1 KGHSH and CDR2 LQKENI. CDR3 length: 16 residues. Trimming took 2 bases from V and 4 from J, leaving 17 bases between them. The CDR3 nucleotides read TGTGCCAGCTCACCATCGTCAGGCGCCCAAATCTATGGCTACACCTTC. Translated, it gives CASSPSSGAQIYGYTF. The variable domain in full, completed from reference TRBV18 and TRBJ1-2, reads NAGVMQNPRHLVRRRGQEARLRCSPMKGHSHVYWYRQLPEEGLKFMVYLQKENIIDESGMPKERFSAEFPKEGPSILRIQQVVRGDSAAYFCASSPSSGAQIYGYTFGSGTRLTVV.

This rearrangement joins TRBV19 to TRBJ1-2; D perhaps matches TRBD1 (5 bases). This CDR3 region has 14 residues. CDR1 and CDR2 (germline): LNHDA, SQIVND (reference sequence). V gave up 6 bases and J gave up 5 bases, with 16 bases separating them. For the CDR3, the DNA is TGTGCCAGTAGCTATCCCTTGCAGGGATATGGCTACACCTTC. It translates to CASSYPLQGYGYTF. The variable domain in full, completed from reference TRBV19 and TRBJ1-2, reads DGGITQSPKYLFRKEGQNVTLSCEQNLNHDAMYWYRQDPGQGLRLIYYSQIVNDFQKGDIAEGYSVSREKKESFPLTVTSAQKNPTAFYLCASSYPLQGYGYTFGSGTRLTVV.

The chain recombines TRBV7-9 with TRBJ2-2, with a possible D match to TRBD1 (6 bases). Germline CDR1 SEHNR, CDR2 FQNEAQ (reference sequence). The ends were cut back, 0 bases at V and 5 bases at J, with 10 bases in the middle. The CDR3 sequence is 15 residues long. The CDR3: CASSLAVDRTGELFF. The CDR3 DNA is TGTGCCAGCAGCTTAGCGGTAGACAGGACCGGGGAGCTGTTTTTT.

The chain uses TRBV9 and TRBJ2-7, with a weak D call TRBD1 (6 bases). The germline gives CDR1 SGDLS, CDR2 YYNGEE. Deletions cut 3 bases from V and 6 bases from J, with 19 bases between. The CDR3 is 15 residues long. CDR3 sequence: CASSAGQGRTTEQYF. CDR3 coding DNA: TGTGCCAGCAGCGCGGGGCAGGGGCGTACGACCGAGCAGTACTTC.

The V gene is TRBV4-3, the J gene TRBJ1-1, with 10 bases that match TRBD1. The V gene's germline CDR1 is LGHNA and CDR2 YSLEER. This CDR3 is built from 15 residues. Unmatched junction bases numbered 5, after V lost 3 bases and J lost 4 bases. The CDR3 reads CASSQDGQGGTEAFF. The CDR3 DNA reads TGCGCCAGCAGCCAGGACGGACAGGGGGGCACTGAAGCTTTCTTT.

The chain links TRBV30 to TRBJ1-1, with 8 bases aligning to TRBD1. Germline V gives CDR1 GTSNPN, CDR2 SVGIG (reference sequence). CDR3 size: 14 residues. The V and J ends lost 4 bases and 0 bases, in that order; junction bases with no gene match: 4. The CDR3 nucleotides are TGTGCCTGGATGCCGGGACAGGTGAACACTGAAGCTTTCTTT. Translating gives CAWMPGQVNTEAFF.

This rearrangement joins TRBV5-4 to TRBJ2-5; D may be TRBD2 (5 bases). The CDR3 is made up of 14 amino acids. CDR1 and CDR2 from the germline V gene are SGHNT and YYREEE (reference sequence). V gave up 4 bases and J gave up 4 bases, with 14 bases separating them. The CDR3 DNA follows: TGTGCCAGCAGCCTGGACGCGGGCAGAGAGACCCAGTACTTC. Translating gives CASSLDAGRETQYF.

The chain joins TRBV9 to TRBJ1-3; TRBD1 agrees at 9 bases. V trimming: 3 bases; J trimming: 4 bases; junction bases outside the gene matches: 2. The CDR3 runs 14 residues. CDR1 and CDR2 from the germline V gene are SGDLS and YYNGEE. CDR3 in DNA: TGTGCCAGCAGCGGGACAGGGGTAGGAAACACCATATATTTT. As protein: CASSGTGVGNTIYF.

On this clone itself: A read error may account for a junction end that differs from germline. The chain combines TRBV3-1 (or the pseudogene TRBV3-2) with TRBJ2-5; D ambiguous. CDR1 LGHDT and CDR2 YNNKEL come from the germline V gene (reference sequence). This CDR3 region has 12 residues. The CDR3 is CASSQDPRFQNF. CDR3 in DNA: TGTGCCAGCAGCCAAGACCCCAGATTTCAAAACTTC.

The chain couples TRBV11-2 to TRBJ1-1; D possibly corresponds to TRBD1 (5 bases). The germline V gene encodes CDR1 SGHAT and CDR2 FQNNGV. V lost 1 base, J lost 9 bases, and 18 bases lay in between. The length of the CDR3 is 15 residues. CDR3 coding DNA: TGTGCCAGCAGCTTAGGGGACTCCCGGAGGCGTCAAGCTTTCTTT. It codes for CASSLGDSRRRQAFF.